The next 11 T cell receptor beta chains were all read from a single sample in a study of vaccination effects on CD4 cells after COVID-19. Antigen specificity for these receptors is unknown. Generated by immunoSEQ multiplex PCR, the TCRdb table keeps only in-frame clones and is missing some. The profile shows fewer than 15,000 clones, 65% to 75% of them singletons. Expansion with viral peptide pools was applied to antigen-specific CD4+ T cells by the ViraFEST assay prior to sequencing. Following culture for approximately 11 days, CD4+ T cells were isolated. Either the BNT162b2 or mRNA-1273 vaccine was given to participants in two doses. The sequencing here drew on CD4+ T cells from PBMCs cultured with HCoV-NL63 spike peptides, taken after COVID-19 vaccination. These TCRs come from a human donor who received a COVID-19 vaccine.

The gene calls are TRBV7-2 and TRBJ2-3; TRBD2 agrees at 8 bases. CDR3 length: 14 residues. CDR1 is SGHTA and CDR2 is FQGNSA in the germline V gene. The V and J ends lost 1 base and 6 bases, in that order; junction bases with no gene match: 3. This CDR3 is CASSLVPSGDTQYF. The DNA of the CDR3 is TGTGCCAGCAGCTTAGTTCCTAGCGGGGATACGCAGTATTTT.

The chain carries TRBV30 and TRBJ2-1; TRBD2 matches at 10 bases. V lost 1 base and J lost 9; bases outside the gene matches: 9. The germline CDR1 and CDR2 sequences are GTSNPN and SVGIG (reference sequence). This CDR3 has 15 amino acids. The DNA of the CDR3 is TGTGCCTGGAGTGGACTAGCGGGTGCGGTCGGTGAGCAGTTCTTC. Protein: CAWSGLAGAVGEQFF.

This sequence joins TRBV28 and TRBJ1-5; 10 positions match TRBD1. With V trimmed by 6 bases and J by 5 bases, 7 bases remained unmatched. This CDR3 region has 15 residues. Germline lookup yields CDR1 MDHEN and CDR2 SYDVKM. The CDR3 sequence is CASSTGQGNDQPQHF. In DNA form, the CDR3 reads TGTGCCAGCAGCACGGGACAGGGGAACGATCAGCCCCAGCATTTT.

The CDR3 region is CASSWEDARAYEQYF. CDR3 DNA: TGCGCCAGCAGCTGGGAGGATGCCAGGGCTTACGAGCAGTACTTC. The chain uses TRBV5-1 and TRBJ2-7; the D gene is possibly TRBD2 (6 bases). V was cut by 3 bases and J by 4 bases, with 17 bases left in between. CDR1 is SGHRS, CDR2 YFSETQ, per germline. CDR3 size: 15 residues.

The J gene is TRBJ2-7, the V gene TRBV23-1, with TRBD1 identical over 8 bases. TRBV23-1 is an open reading frame, and its role is uncertain. V shed 0 bases and J 3 bases; nucleotides not matched to a gene: 7. The CDR3 has 16 residues. For the CDR3, the DNA is TGCGCCAGCAGTCAATCGCCCGACAGGGGAGACTACGAGCAGTACTTC. This codes for CASSQSPDRGDYEQYF.

The chain has TRBV28 and TRBJ2-5; D not resolved. Germline assignment: CDR1 MDHEN and CDR2 SYDVKM. The CDR3 spans 11 residues. The V end was cut by 11 bases, the J end by 5 bases, with 12 bases between. CDR3 nucleotide sequence: TGTGCCGCAAGCCTAGGCGAGACCCAGTACTTC. It encodes CAASLGETQYF.

V is TRBV11-3 and J is TRBJ2-7; TRBD2 matches at 9 bases. The CDR3 is 13 amino acids. Trimming cost V 5 bases and J 10 bases; bases outside gene matches: 9. The V gene's germline CDR1 is SGHNT and CDR2 YENEEA. For the CDR3, the DNA is TGTGCCAGCAGCACCTATAGCGGGAGCGCACAGTACTTC. It yields the protein CASSTYSGSAQYF.

This chain joins TRBV20-1 and TRBJ2-3, with 9 bases aligning to TRBD1. The trim removed 3 bases at V and 5 bases at J, leaving 12 bases unmatched. There are 16 residues in the CDR3. CDR1 and CDR2 from the germline V gene are DFQATT and SNEGSKA (reference sequence). CDR3 DNA: TGCAGTGCTAGTTCACCGGACAGGGGTCGTAGAGATACGCAGTATTTT. Amino acids: CSASSPDRGRRDTQYF.

The J gene is TRBJ1-3, the V gene TRBV18; D possibly corresponds to TRBD1 (5 bases). Germline-derived CDR1 and CDR2 are KGHSH and LQKENI. V lost 6 bases to trimming and J lost 2 bases, with 17 bases between them. This CDR3 contains 16 residues. Written as DNA, the CDR3 is TGTGCCAGCTCCCCCCGGGACGGAGGAGCTGGAAACACCATATATTTT. Translation: CASSPRDGGAGNTIYF.

The V call is TRBV21-1, the J call TRBJ1-2. TRBV21-1 is reported as a pseudogene. The length of the CDR3 is 15 residues. For the CDR3, the DNA is TGTGCCAGCAGCAAAAGGGTTCCCCCGACTTGTGGCTACACCTTC. This translates into CASSKRVPPTCGYTF.

The rearrangement links TRBV27 to TRBJ2-3; D gene uncertain. Germline V gene data show CDR1 as MNHEY and CDR2 as SMNVEV (reference sequence). This CDR3 is built from 13 residues. Trimming took off 2 bases at V and 1 base at J, with 4 bases between the two ends. The CDR3 sequence is CASSLRGTDTQYF. In DNA, the CDR3 is TGTGCCAGCAGTTTAAGGGGCACAGATACGCAGTATTTT.